This T cell receptor (beta chain) was sequenced for a study of cytomegalovirus exposure and HLA in healthy donors. V was pared by 7 bases and J by 4 bases, with 20 bases between. The CDR3 has 16 residues. CDR1 and CDR2 (germline): MGHRA, YSYEKL. It was with 60 Vbeta and 13 Jbeta primers that the PCR ran. Some clones are missing from TCRdb's copy, which holds only in-frame ones; the method was immunoSEQ multiplex PCR. The table lists 120,000 to 150,000 clones, 60% to 80% of them singletons. Worth noting for this clone: What it binds is not known.

General observations from the study: Among TCR beta chains, those listed as cytomegalovirus-associated numbered over 150. TRBV6-2, TRBV6-3 and some other V segments were excluded as indistinguishable. In a later analysis, parvovirus B19, influenza, CMV and Epstein-Barr virus appeared linked to several top co-occurrence clusters. Productive status was seen about 87% or about 30% of the time for most TCR beta V segments in an earlier analysis.

The sequencing input was PBMCs. This receptor was identified in a woman aged 25-40 years in good health and CMV-seronegative. The chain is built from TRBV4-1 and TRBJ1-5, with D tentatively TRBD1 (5 bases). The CDR3 reads CASTVTVGRLNQPQHF. The CDR3 nucleotides read TGCGCCAGCACCGTCACGGTGGGGCGATTAAATCAGCCCCAGCATTTT.